Following are 6 T cell receptor beta chains from one sample sequenced in a study of CD8 T cells in ankylosing spondylitis. MiXCR, run by TCRdb on the 5' RACE reads, gives a single entry per CDR3 protein. The table shows just over 300,000 distinct CDR3 sequences, with about a fifth occurring only once. The sequencing sample was made of blood, either unsorted or a sorted T cell fraction (not recorded which). The receptors derive from a female donor with ankylosing spondylitis or in good health (not recorded which).

This clonotype was recorded a few times. This chain links TRBV11-2 with TRBJ2-3; TRBD2 aligns across 9 bases. CDR1 is SGHAT, CDR2 FQNNGV, per germline. The CDR3 covers 17 residues. J was trimmed by 1 base and V by 1 base; bases with no gene match: 6. The CDR3 coding sequence is TGTGCCAGCAGCTTAGTAAGCGGGAGGAGGGGCACAGATACGCAGTATTTT. Translation gives CASSLVSGRRGTDTQYF.

The chain has TRBV29-1 and TRBJ1-2, with TRBD1 identical over 8 bases. The germline V gene encodes CDR1 SQVTM and CDR2 ANQGSEA. The CDR3 consists of 16 residues. Germline trimming cut 4 bases from V and 3 bases from J; bases unmatched to any gene: 13. The CDR3 DNA follows: TGCAGCGTTGGAGGGACAGGACTATCTCGTGACTATGGCTACACCTTC. It translates to CSVGGTGLSRDYGYTF.

A few counts support this clonotype. The V gene is TRBV11-3, the J gene TRBJ2-1; 8 positions match TRBD2. Trimming cost V 4 bases and J 4 bases; bases outside gene matches: 3. Germline CDR1 reads SGHNT; CDR2 reads YENEEA. The CDR3 length is 14 residues. CDR3 amino acids: CASSSTSGYNEQFF. In DNA form, the CDR3 reads TGTGCCAGCAGCTCCACTAGCGGTTACAATGAGCAGTTCTTC.

This clonotype turned up a few times. The V and J genes are TRBV20-1 and TRBJ2-5; 8 bases line up with TRBD1. The CDR3 length is 14 residues. The germline gives CDR1 DFQATT, CDR2 SNEGSKA (reference sequence). V gave up 6 bases and J gave up 5 bases; unmatched junction bases: 11. This chain's CDR3 is CSAEDRERWETQYF. The DNA for the CDR3 is TGCAGTGCCGAGGACAGGGAAAGGTGGGAGACCCAGTACTTC.

V is TRBV7-2 and J is TRBJ2-2; D is ambiguous. Trimming took off 1 base at V and 5 bases at J, with 14 bases between the two ends. The CDR3 is made up of 16 amino acids. Germline-derived CDR1 and CDR2 are SGHTA and FQGNSA. The CDR3 is CASSLGPNPRTGELFF. CDR3 sequence (DNA): TGTGCCAGCAGCTTAGGGCCCAACCCCAGGACCGGGGAGCTGTTTTTT.

In this sample, this clonotype turned up many times. The genes are TRBV7-2 and TRBJ2-2, with D unclear. Trimming left V 4 bases short and J 4 bases short, with 13 bases between. CDR1 is SGHTA, CDR2 FQGNSA, per germline. The CDR3 has 15 residues. The CDR3 protein is CASSYQLLGTGELFF. DNA of the CDR3: TGTGCCAGCAGCTATCAACTCCTGGGCACCGGGGAGCTGTTTTTT.